This T cell receptor beta chain was sequenced for a study of CXCR3-negative and CXCR3-positive naive CD8 T cells. Study results and caveats: Memory CD8+ cells showed much lower diversity, while both naive subsets were comparably high.

Concerning this clonotype: Its antigen is unknown.

This CDR3 contains 12 residues. Looked up from germline, CDR1 is SEHNR and CDR2 is FQNEAQ (reference sequence). The authors prepared UMI-labeled TRB cDNA libraries by 5' RACE. TCRdb processed the 5' RACE reads again and assigns one entry to each CDR3 protein, with no DNA. The table counts about 92,000 distinct CDR3 sequences; approximately 1.5% lies in the top ten. The chain recombines TRBV7-9 with TRBJ1-1; the D call from TCRdb, TRBD1, cannot be confirmed without DNA. The sequence derives from a human donor in good health. Some clones in this sample may be carry-over from other donors' samples. Sequencing was performed on naive CXCR3- CD8+ T cells from blood. Subset defined: CD45RO-CCR7+CD27+CD95- naive CD8+ T cells lacking CXCR3 (TNR3-). The CDR3 loop reads CASSIGQIEAFF.